Each of the 27 T cell receptor beta chains below was sequenced from the same sample in a study of shared clonotypes between healthy human individuals. Measured with immunoSEQ multiplex PCR; TCRdb has only the in-frame clones, and not every one. The sample has around 700,000 clones; less than 85% are singletons. The sequenced sample consisted of memory CD4+ T cells sorted from blood. The subset is: CD45RA-negative fraction. These receptors all stem from a woman between 25 and 40 years old in good health.

This chain links TRBV4-1 with TRBJ2-7; 7 nucleotides align to TRBD1. CDR3 size: 16 residues. Germline CDR1 reads MGHRA; CDR2 reads YSYEKL. The trim removed 1 base at V and 2 bases at J, leaving 8 bases unmatched. The CDR3 protein is CASSQGVGQSPYEQYF. CDR3 bases: TGCGCCAGCAGCCAAGGGGTGGGACAGAGCCCCTACGAGCAGTACTTC.

There are many counts of this clone. V is TRBV5-5 and J is TRBJ1-2; possible D gene TRBD1, 5 bases. Germline V gene data show CDR1 as SGHKS and CDR2 as YYEKEE (reference sequence). Trimming shortened V by 0 bases and J by 1 base, and 16 bases separated the two germline ends. The CDR3 loop spans 17 amino acids. CDR3 DNA: TGTGCCAGCAGCTTGGAGGCAGGGCCCTCCGTTAACTATGGCTACACCTTC. This sequence encodes CASSLEAGPSVNYGYTF.

The CDR3 reads CASRLGGSSYEQYF. For the CDR3, the DNA is TGCGCCAGCAGGCTCGGCGGGAGCTCCTACGAGCAGTACTTC. The gene calls are TRBV5-1 and TRBJ2-7, with TRBD2 matching over 7 bases. The V gene end was trimmed by 5 bases and the J gene end by 0 bases; junction bases not matched to a gene: 5. Germline V gene data show CDR1 as SGHRS and CDR2 as YFSETQ. The CDR3 spans 14 residues.

This clone was seen once. The rearrangement links TRBV28 to TRBJ1-2, with D possibly matching TRBD1 (6 bases). V was clipped by 4 bases and J by 7 bases, with 16 bases between them. The CDR3 extends over 14 amino acids. From germline, CDR1 is MDHEN and CDR2 SYDVKM. The CDR3 reads CASSSPPGTSGYTF. The CDR3, as DNA: TGTGCCAGCAGTTCTCCCCCTGGGACATCTGGCTACACCTTC.

The chain recombines TRBV27 with TRBJ1-3; no clear D. CDR1 and CDR2 (germline): MNHEY, SMNVEV (reference sequence). V shed 8 bases and J shed 2 bases, with 16 bases lying between them. This CDR3 has 15 residues. In DNA form, the CDR3 reads TGTGCCAGCCGAAGCGCTGGTTTACCTGGAAACACCATATATTTT. Its translation: CASRSAGLPGNTIYF.

This clone showed up just a few times. The chain is built from TRBV30 and TRBJ2-7; D is unclear. The V end lost 5 bases, the J end lost 5 bases, and 10 bases lay between the germline ends. Germline lookup yields CDR1 GTSNPN and CDR2 SVGIG (reference sequence). This CDR3 contains 11 residues. The CDR3 nucleotides read TGTGCCTGGGGACGACAAGACGAGCAGTACTTC. The encoded protein is CAWGRQDEQYF.

V and J are TRBV2 and TRBJ1-5; D is perhaps TRBD1 (6 bases). The ends were cut back, 7 bases at V and 5 bases at J, with 12 bases in the middle. The CDR3 is 13 residues long. Germline-derived CDR1 and CDR2 are SNHLY and FYNNEI. CDR3 coding DNA: TGTGCCAGCACAGGGGTTCGGGATCAGCCCCAGCATTTT. Its translation: CASTGVRDQPQHF.

This clone turned up a few times. The chain uses TRBV7-9 and TRBJ1-2; D gene ambiguous. Trimming took 1 base from V and 7 from J, leaving 16 bases between them. Germline V gene sequence: CDR1 SEHNR, CDR2 FQNEAQ (reference sequence). This CDR3 has 15 amino acids. In DNA, the CDR3 is TGTGCCAGCAGCTTAGGCCAGGCGACTGTTGGTGGCTACACCTTC. It codes for CASSLGQATVGGYTF.

The sample holds a few counts of this clone. The rearrangement links TRBV5-1 to TRBJ1-1; the D is unclear. The V gene lost 0 bases and the J gene lost 0 bases, with 9 bases spanning the gap. This CDR3 spans 15 amino acids. Germline-derived CDR1 and CDR2 are SGHRS and YFSETQ. CDR3 nucleotides: TGCGCCAGCAGCTTGGCGTCGGGGATGAACACTGAAGCTTTCTTT. It yields the protein CASSLASGMNTEAFF.

Only a few counts were recorded for this clone. The rearrangement links TRBV19 to TRBJ2-5; tentatively, D is TRBD1 (6 bases). The V gene's germline CDR1 is LNHDA and CDR2 SQIVND (reference sequence). The CDR3 totals 12 residues. Trimming shortened V by 4 bases and J by 9 bases, and 12 bases separated the two germline ends. The CDR3 nucleotides read TGTGCCAGTAGTACCCCCAGGGGAGCCCAGTACTTC. Residues: CASSTPRGAQYF.

The gene calls are TRBV29-1 and TRBJ2-3, with 7 bases lining up with TRBD1. The CDR3 consists of 14 residues. Trimming took 3 bases from V and 4 from J; bases not matched to a gene: 7. Germline V gives CDR1 SQVTM, CDR2 ANQGSEA. CDR3 sequence reads: CSVEGQFFADTQYF. The CDR3 DNA follows: TGCAGCGTTGAGGGACAGTTCTTCGCAGATACGCAGTATTTT.

This chain links TRBV10-2 with TRBJ2-2; TRBD1 or TRBD2 may be the D gene (5 bases each). The CDR3 is 14 residues long. Germline V gene lookup returns CDR1 WSHSY and CDR2 SAAADI. With 1 base removed from V and 5 bases from J, the gap between germline ends came to 8 bases. Here the CDR3 reads CASSEYRRTGELFF. The CDR3 coding sequence is TGCGCCAGCAGTGAGTACAGGAGGACCGGGGAGCTGTTTTTT.

As regards this clone: At one end, the junction sequence differs from germline, possibly due to a read error. The chain recombines TRBV7-6 with TRBJ2-7, with 9 bases aligning to TRBD2. This CDR3 region has 16 residues. Germline V gene data show CDR1 as SGHVS and CDR2 as FNYEAQ. The CDR3 region is CASSPSLAGGSSEQYF. The CDR3 DNA reads as TGTGCCAGCAGCCCTAGTCTCGCGGGAGGGTCCTCCGAGCAGTACTTC. The variable domain in full, completed from reference TRBV7-6 and TRBJ2-7, reads GAGVSQSPRYKVTKRGQDVALRCDPISGHVSLYWYRQALGQGPEFLTYFNYEAQQDKSGLPNDRFSAERPEGSISTLTIQRTEQRDSAMYRCASSPSLAGGSSEQYFGPGTRLTVT.

This clone was observed once. This sequence joins TRBV6-1 and TRBJ2-7; possible D gene TRBD1, 5 bases. In germline, CDR1 is MNHNS, CDR2 SASEGT. This CDR3 has 12 residues. V dropped 6 bases and J dropped 6 bases, with 12 bases sitting between them. CDR3 sequence reads: CASSTYRREQYF. The CDR3 DNA reads as TGTGCCAGCAGCACATACAGGCGCGAGCAGTACTTC.

In this sample, this clone turned up many times. The chain joins TRBV5-1 to TRBJ2-2, with a weak D call TRBD2 (6 bases). The CDR3 length is 15 residues. CDR1 is SGHRS, CDR2 YFSETQ, per germline. Trimming took 2 bases from V and 4 from J, leaving 12 bases between them. The CDR3 DNA reads as TGCGCCAGCAGCTTCGGAGGGGTGATCACCGGGGAGCTGTTTTTT. Protein: CASSFGGVITGELFF.

The CDR3 DNA follows: TGTGCCAGCAGCCTACCGGGCAGTAACACTGAAGCTTTCTTT. Amino acid sequence: CASSLPGSNTEAFF. The chain is built from TRBV6-6 and TRBJ1-1; no reliable D call. V dropped 6 bases and J dropped 2 bases, with 13 bases sitting between them. Germline-derived CDR1 and CDR2 are MNHNY and SVGAGI (reference sequence). The CDR3 totals 14 residues.

The chain joins TRBV2 to TRBJ1-1, with D uncertain. Trimming left V 6 bases short and J 0 bases short, with 5 bases between. CDR1 SNHLY and CDR2 FYNNEI come from the germline V gene. The CDR3 runs to 12 residues. The CDR3 region has the DNA TGTGCCAGCAGCTACATGAACACTGAAGCTTTCTTT. It yields the protein CASSYMNTEAFF.

This sequence joins TRBV28 and TRBJ1-5, with 11 bases lining up with TRBD1. The CDR3 is 17 residues long. The junction had 10 bases not matched to a gene; V was cut back by 6 bases and J by 3 bases. Germline V CDR1 and CDR2: MDHEN, SYDVKM. The CDR3 DNA sequence: TGTGCCAGCAGCACAGGACAGGGGGCAGATGACAATCAGCCCCAGCATTTT. Translated, it gives CASSTGQGADDNQPQHF.

The chain uses TRBV4-1 and TRBJ2-7, with 7 nucleotides matching TRBD1. The CDR3 runs to 18 residues. Germline values: CDR1 MGHRA, CDR2 YSYEKL. Germline trimming cut 0 bases from V and 1 base from J; bases unmatched to any gene: 12. In nucleotides, the CDR3 is TGCGCCAGCAGCCAAGACGAATCGACAGGGATAGTGTCCTACGAGCAGTACTTC. Translation gives CASSQDESTGIVSYEQYF.

The chain has TRBV6-1 and TRBJ1-5, with 9 bases aligning to TRBD1. The germline gives CDR1 MNHNS, CDR2 SASEGT. J gave up 0 bases and V 7 bases, and 4 bases lay outside the gene matches. The CDR3 sequence is 15 residues long. CDR3 amino acids: CASTGQGYSNQPQHF. The CDR3 region has the DNA TGTGCCAGCACTGGACAGGGGTATAGCAATCAGCCCCAGCATTTT.

This clone was observed a few times. The V gene is TRBV27, the J gene TRBJ2-3, with TRBD1 as a possible D gene (5 bases). The ends were cut back, 5 bases at V and 6 bases at J, with 24 bases in the middle. Germline CDR1 and CDR2: MNHEY and SMNVEV (reference sequence). CDR3 length equals 17 residues. In DNA, the CDR3 is TGTGCCAGCAGTCCGCGACCTGGGGCTGACGGACGGGATACGCAGTATTTT. Encoded protein: CASSPRPGADGRDTQYF.

The chain uses TRBV19 and TRBJ2-1; 12 bases agree with TRBD2. The trim removed 10 bases at V and 0 bases at J, leaving 13 bases unmatched. Germline CDR1 reads LNHDA; CDR2 reads SQIVND (reference sequence). The CDR3 spans 18 residues. In DNA, the CDR3 is TGTGCCACCACGCGGCTAGCGGGAGGGCGGAGCTCCTACAATGAGCAGTTCTTC. It specifies CATTRLAGGRSSYNEQFF.

This chain links TRBV7-9 with TRBJ1-3; 8 bases line up with TRBD1. The J segment lost 4 bases and the V segment lost 2 bases, leaving 4 bases of the junction unmatched. CDR1 SEHNR and CDR2 FQNEAQ come from the germline V gene (reference sequence). There are 15 residues in the CDR3. The CDR3 region is CASSLSDRVGNTIYF. The CDR3 bases are TGTGCCAGCAGCTTATCGGACAGGGTGGGAAACACCATATATTTT.

CDR3 nucleotides: TGTGCCAGCAGCTTACAGGAAGGAACTGAAGCTTTCTTT. This codes for CASSLQEGTEAFF. The chain couples TRBV5-4 to TRBJ1-1, with D possibly TRBD1 on 5 matching bases. Germline assignment: CDR1 SGHNT and CDR2 YYREEE (reference sequence). The V gene lost 2 bases and the J gene lost 5 bases, with 10 bases spanning the gap. This CDR3 comprises 13 residues.

This clone was observed a single time. The chain employs TRBV6-1 and TRBJ2-7; weak D call: TRBD2 (6 bases). Germline V gene sequence: CDR1 MNHNS, CDR2 SASEGT. The CDR3 contains 17 residues. The V end was cut by 3 bases, the J end by 2 bases, with 20 bases between. CDR3 nucleotide sequence: TGTGCCAGCAGTGAGGGCGGGGTCGCACGGAGACCCTACGAGCAGTACTTC. Protein product: CASSEGGVARRPYEQYF.

This clone was counted only a few times. V usage is TRBV19 and J usage is TRBJ1-5; 7 nucleotides match TRBD1. Trimming took 5 bases from V and 7 from J; bases not matched to a gene: 5. The CDR3 has 13 residues. In germline, CDR1 is LNHDA, CDR2 SQIVND (reference sequence). CDR3 sequence: CASSPQGRQPQHF. CDR3 nucleotide sequence: TGTGCCAGTAGTCCACAGGGGAGACAGCCCCAGCATTTT.

CDR3 bases: TGCGCCAGCAGCTGGGGACTAGCGGAAAACAATGAGCAGTTCTTC. It is translated as CASSWGLAENNEQFF. The V and J genes are TRBV5-1 and TRBJ2-1, with 11 bases identical to TRBD2. CDR1 and CDR2 from the germline V gene are SGHRS and YFSETQ. After removal of 3 bases from V and 5 bases from J, the junction contained 4 bases not matched to a gene. The CDR3 runs to 15 residues.